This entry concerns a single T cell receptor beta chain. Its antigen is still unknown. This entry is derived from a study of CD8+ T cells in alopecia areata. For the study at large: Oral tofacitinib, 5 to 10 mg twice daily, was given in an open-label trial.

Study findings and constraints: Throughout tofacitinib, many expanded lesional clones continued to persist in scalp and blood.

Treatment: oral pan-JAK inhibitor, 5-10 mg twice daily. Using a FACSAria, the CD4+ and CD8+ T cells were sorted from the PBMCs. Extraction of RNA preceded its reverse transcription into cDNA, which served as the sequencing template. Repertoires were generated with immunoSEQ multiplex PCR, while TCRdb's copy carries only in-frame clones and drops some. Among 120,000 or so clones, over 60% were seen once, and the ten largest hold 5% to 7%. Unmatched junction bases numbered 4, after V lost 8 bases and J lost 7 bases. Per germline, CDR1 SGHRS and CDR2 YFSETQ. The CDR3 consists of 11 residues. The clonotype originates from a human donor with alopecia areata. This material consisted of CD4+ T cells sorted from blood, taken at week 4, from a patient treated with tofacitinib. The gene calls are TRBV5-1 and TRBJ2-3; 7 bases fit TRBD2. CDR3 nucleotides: TGCGCCAGTCGCGGGAGTAATACGCAGTATTTT. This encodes CASRGSNTQYF. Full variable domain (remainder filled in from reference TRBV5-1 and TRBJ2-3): KAGVTQTPRYLIKTRGQQVTLSCSPISGHRSVSWYQQTPGQGLQFLFEYFSETQRNKGNFPGRFSGRQFSNSRSEMNVSTLELGDSALYLCASRGSNTQYFGPGTRLTVL.